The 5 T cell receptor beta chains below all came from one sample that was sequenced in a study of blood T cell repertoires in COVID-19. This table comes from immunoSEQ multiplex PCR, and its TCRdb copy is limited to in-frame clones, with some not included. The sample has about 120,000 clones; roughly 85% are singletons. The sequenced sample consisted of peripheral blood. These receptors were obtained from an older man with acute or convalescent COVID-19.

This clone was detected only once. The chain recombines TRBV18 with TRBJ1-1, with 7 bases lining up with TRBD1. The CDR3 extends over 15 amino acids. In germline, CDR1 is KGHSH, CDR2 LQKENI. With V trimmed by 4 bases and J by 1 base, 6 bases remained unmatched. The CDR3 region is CASSRPGQPNTEAFF. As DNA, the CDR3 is TGTGCCAGCTCACGGCCGGGACAGCCGAACACTGAAGCTTTCTTT.

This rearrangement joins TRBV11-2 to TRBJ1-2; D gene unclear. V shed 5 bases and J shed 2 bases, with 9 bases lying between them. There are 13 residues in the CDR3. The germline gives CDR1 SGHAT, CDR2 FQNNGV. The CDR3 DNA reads TGTGCCAGCAGCCCCGAGGGCAACTATGGCTACACCTTC. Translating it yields CASSPEGNYGYTF.

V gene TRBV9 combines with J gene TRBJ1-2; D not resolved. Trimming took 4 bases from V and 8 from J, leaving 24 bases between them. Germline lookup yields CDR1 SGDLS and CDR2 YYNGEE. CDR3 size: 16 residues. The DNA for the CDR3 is TGTGCCAGCAGCCCCCCCTATGGAGGTTCCCAGGAAGGCTACACCTTC. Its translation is CASSPPYGGSQEGYTF.

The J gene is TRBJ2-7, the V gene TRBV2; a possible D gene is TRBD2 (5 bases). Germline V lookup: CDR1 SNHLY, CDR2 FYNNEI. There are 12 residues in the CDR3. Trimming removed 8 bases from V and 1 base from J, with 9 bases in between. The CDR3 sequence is CASLGGSYEQYF. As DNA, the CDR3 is TGTGCCAGCCTCGGCGGGTCCTACGAGCAGTACTTC.

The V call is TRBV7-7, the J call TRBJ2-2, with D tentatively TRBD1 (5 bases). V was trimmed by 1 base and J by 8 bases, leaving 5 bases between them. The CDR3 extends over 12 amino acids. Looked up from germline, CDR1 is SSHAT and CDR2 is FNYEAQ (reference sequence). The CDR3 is CASSLGQGELFF. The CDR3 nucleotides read TGTGCCAGCAGCTTAGGACAGGGGGAGCTGTTTTTT.